One and the same sample provided the 27 T cell receptor beta chains below, sequenced in a study of T cell changes during pregnancy in multiple sclerosis (dated by TCRdb to between 2018 and 2021). Library generation was performed with the immunoSEQ multiplex PCR assay. The table comes from immuneACCESS by way of TCRdb, which keeps in-frame sequences with V and J called. Part of the clones is missing from these tables; in studies checked, under half for an unresolved V gene and the rest for unknown reasons. A total of 55,000 to 65,000 clones appear in this sample, more than 80% of them only once. The biggest ten clones account for approximately 1% of the sample. Sequencing used peripheral blood, obtained in the first trimester of pregnancy. The source is a female donor in good health, enrolled as a control in a pregnancy study.

This chain links TRBV7-3 with TRBJ2-1; 7 bases are a match to TRBD2. With V trimmed by 5 bases and J by 8 bases, 12 bases remained unmatched. Looked up from germline, CDR1 is SGHTA and CDR2 is FQGTGA. The CDR3 is 15 residues long. The CDR3 DNA sequence: TGTGCCAGCAGCGTATCCTGGGGGGGTTCCCATGAGCAGTTCTTC. Its protein is CASSVSWGGSHEQFF.

The chain recombines TRBV4-3 with TRBJ2-1, with 16 bases lining up with TRBD2. CDR1 and CDR2 (germline): LGHNA, YSLEER. The length of the CDR3 is 17 residues. V lost 3 bases to trimming and J lost 2 bases; unmatched junction nucleotides: 1. This CDR3 reads CASSHGTSGGAYNEQFF. CDR3 DNA: TGCGCCAGCAGCCACGGGACTAGCGGGGGGGCCTACAATGAGCAGTTCTTC.

This clone was found a few times. The gene calls are TRBV10-3 and TRBJ2-7; perhaps TRBD1 as D (7 bases). Germline CDR1 is ENHRY and CDR2 is SYGVKD. Trimming pared 4 bases from V and 0 bases from J, leaving 13 bases between. The CDR3 is 15 residues long. Here the CDR3 reads CAISGRDRNSYEQYF. As DNA, the CDR3 is TGTGCCATCAGTGGGAGGGACAGAAACTCCTACGAGCAGTACTTC.

This clone has a single count. This sequence joins TRBV2 and TRBJ2-5; 7 bases line up with TRBD1. Trimming removed 1 base from V and 4 bases from J; junction bases left unmatched: 0. Germline V gene lookup returns CDR1 SNHLY and CDR2 FYNNEI. The CDR3 is 13 residues long. The DNA for the CDR3 is TGTGCCAGCAGTGAAGAGGGGGCAGAGACCCAGTACTTC. Its protein is CASSEEGAETQYF.

J is TRBJ1-4 and V is TRBV4-1; a weak D match, TRBD1 (6 bases). Looked up from germline, CDR1 is MGHRA and CDR2 is YSYEKL. The V end was cut by 1 base, the J end by 10 bases, with 22 bases between. The length of the CDR3 is 17 residues. CDR3 sequence: CASSQGVLGGAGRKLFF. DNA for the CDR3: TGCGCCAGCAGCCAAGGGGTCCTGGGGGGGGCGGGAAGAAAACTGTTTTTT.

The rearrangement uses TRBV5-1 and TRBJ2-5; TRBD2 matches at 11 bases. Germline assignment: CDR1 SGHRS and CDR2 YFSETQ. V trimming: 5 bases; J trimming: 2 bases; junction bases outside the gene matches: 8. The CDR3 sequence is 16 residues long. For the CDR3, the DNA is TGCGCCAGCAGGCAGACTAGCGGGAACCTTCAAGAGACCCAGTACTTC. This encodes CASRQTSGNLQETQYF. The full variable domain, rest sourced from reference TRBV5-1 and TRBJ2-5, is KAGVTQTPRYLIKTRGQQVTLSCSPISGHRSVSWYQQTPGQGLQFLFEYFSETQRNKGNFPGRFSGRQFSNSRSEMNVSTLELGDSALYLCASRQTSGNLQETQYFGPGTRLLVL.

V gene TRBV13 combines with J gene TRBJ1-2; weak D call: TRBD1 (6 bases). In germline, CDR1 is PRHDT, CDR2 FYEKMQ (reference sequence). The germline V and J ends were trimmed by 5 bases and 0 bases, with 16 bases remaining between them. The CDR3 extends over 16 amino acids. CDR3 loop: CASSESGTLANYGYTF. CDR3 nucleotide sequence: TGTGCCAGCAGCGAAAGTGGGACACTTGCTAACTATGGCTACACCTTC.

The chain uses TRBV21-1 and TRBJ1-2; the D segment call TRBD1 is taken from the table without a DNA check. TRBV21-1 is a known pseudogene. CDR3 length equals 17 residues. DNA of the CDR3: TGTGCCAGCATCCCCGAGGGGACAAGGAGACCTAACTATGGCTACACCTTC. This codes for CASIPEGTRRPNYGYTF.

The rearrangement uses TRBV4-3 and TRBJ2-6; D is ambiguous. The length of the CDR3 is 16 residues. V was shortened by 0 bases and J by 0 bases, with 6 bases between the two germline ends. Germline V gene data show CDR1 as LGHNA and CDR2 as YSLEER. The CDR3 spells CASSQEFSSGANVLTF. The CDR3 nucleotides are TGCGCCAGCAGCCAAGAATTCAGCTCTGGGGCCAACGTCCTGACTTTC.

V and J are TRBV5-1 and TRBJ1-1; D uncertain. V was cut by 1 base and J by 7 bases, with 8 bases left in between. Germline CDR1 and CDR2: SGHRS and YFSETQ. The CDR3 covers 12 residues. The CDR3, as DNA: TGCGCCAGCAGCTTGACGGGGATTGAAGCTTTCTTT. Its protein is CASSLTGIEAFF.

The V gene is TRBV21-1, the J gene TRBJ1-2. TRBV21-1 is designated a pseudogene. This CDR3 contains 17 residues. DNA of the CDR3: TGTGCCAGCAGCTTTAGCATAGCGGGCCTGCGGAATTATGGCTACACCTTC. The encoded protein is CASSFSIAGLRNYGYTF.

CDR3 protein: CASSLQGAAGNTIYF. The CDR3 DNA follows: TGTGCCAGCAGTTTACAGGGGGCAGCTGGAAACACCATATATTTT. V is TRBV27 and J is TRBJ1-3; 8 bases are a match to TRBD1. The CDR3 is 15 residues long. CDR1 is MNHEY, CDR2 SMNVEV, per germline (reference sequence). V dropped 2 bases and J dropped 2; count of bases not matched to a gene: 2.

The chain is built from TRBV9 and TRBJ2-5; D gene ambiguous. Germline V gene sequence: CDR1 SGDLS, CDR2 YYNGEE. Trimming left V 0 bases short and J 2 bases short, with 14 bases between. There are 16 residues in the CDR3. CDR3 in DNA: TGTGCCAGCAGCGTAGGAGGATCGGCAGCACAAGAGACCCAGTACTTC. Protein product: CASSVGGSAAQETQYF.

The V call is TRBV27, the J call TRBJ1-4; TRBD1 matches at 9 bases. Trimming took 7 bases from V and 2 from J; bases not matched to a gene: 11. The germline V gene encodes CDR1 MNHEY and CDR2 SMNVEV (reference sequence). The CDR3 extends over 17 amino acids. The DNA for the CDR3 is TGTGCCAGCACCCCCTCGGGACAGGGCGCTACTAATGAAAAACTGTTTTTT. Its protein product is CASTPSGQGATNEKLFF.

This chain links TRBV27 with TRBJ1-3, with 8 bases lining up with TRBD1. The CDR3 has 16 amino acids. CDR1 and CDR2 (germline): MNHEY, SMNVEV (reference sequence). V gave up 6 bases and J gave up 2 bases; unmatched junction bases: 9. In DNA form, the CDR3 reads TGTGCCAGCAGCGAGGCGGGACAGGCGGCTGGAAACACCATATATTTT. This gives the protein CASSEAGQAAGNTIYF.

This clone was picked up one time. The rearrangement links TRBV4-3 to TRBJ2-6; 7 bases are a match to TRBD2. After removal of 2 bases from V and 1 base from J, the junction contained 14 bases not matched to a gene. Germline assignment: CDR1 LGHNA and CDR2 YSLEER. The CDR3 spans 20 residues. Written as DNA, the CDR3 is TGCGCCAGCAGCCAACAAACCCGGGGAGGGGTGTTTTCTGGGGCCAACGTCCTGACTTTC. Translation gives CASSQQTRGGVFSGANVLTF.

This clone was seen a single time. The chain links TRBV7-2 to TRBJ2-1, with TRBD2 identical over 10 bases. This CDR3 comprises 14 residues. CDR1 is SGHTA, CDR2 FQGNSA, per germline. Trimming removed 4 bases from V and 10 bases from J; junction bases left unmatched: 7. For the CDR3, the DNA is TGTGCCAGCAGCTCCCTAGCGGGGGCCTCGGAGCAGTTCTTC. It encodes CASSSLAGASEQFF.

The CDR3 region is CASSSPQDRGAGYTF. The CDR3 bases are TGTGCCAGCAGCTCACCCCAGGACAGGGGAGCTGGCTACACCTTC. The chain joins TRBV7-6 to TRBJ1-2, with 9 bases matching TRBD1. The CDR3 is 15 amino acids. Losses at the gene ends were 4 bases for V and 7 bases for J; bases not matched to a gene: 10. Germline-derived CDR1 and CDR2 are SGHVS and FNYEAQ. Complete variable domain (other parts from reference TRBV7-6 and TRBJ1-2): GAGVSQSPRYKVTKRGQDVALRCDPISGHVSLYWYRQALGQGPEFLTYFNYEAQQDKSGLPNDRFSAERPEGSISTLTIQRTEQRDSAMYRCASSSPQDRGAGYTFGSGTRLTVV.

The chain combines TRBV9 with TRBJ2-3; D perhaps matches TRBD1 (6 bases). Germline CDR1 SGDLS, CDR2 YYNGEE. Trimming removed 5 bases from V and 2 bases from J, with 15 bases in between. This CDR3 spans 15 amino acids. The CDR3 DNA follows: TGTGCCAGCAGTTTTAGGGGACAAAACACAGATACGCAGTATTTT. Translated, it gives CASSFRGQNTDTQYF.

The chain is built from TRBV7-2 and TRBJ2-1; D might be TRBD2 (5 bases). CDR1 SGHTA and CDR2 FQGNSA come from the germline V gene. V was clipped by 5 bases and J by 9 bases, with 14 bases between them. This CDR3 is built from 13 residues. The CDR3 region is CASSRGPAREQFF. CDR3 in DNA: TGTGCCAGCAGCCGAGGGCCAGCGCGTGAGCAGTTCTTC.

The chain is built from TRBV5-1 and TRBJ2-7; 8 bases align to TRBD1. Unmatched junction bases numbered 12, after V lost 4 bases and J lost 3 bases. The CDR3 is 16 residues long. Germline values: CDR1 SGHRS, CDR2 YFSETQ. The CDR3 loop reads CASSLGPGQDVYEQYF. In DNA, the CDR3 is TGCGCCAGCAGCCTGGGACCGGGACAGGATGTCTACGAGCAGTACTTC.

This clone came up once. J is TRBJ2-7 and V is TRBV5-6; D is possibly TRBD1 (6 bases). V lost 0 bases to trimming and J lost 2 bases, with 12 bases between them. Germline-derived CDR1 and CDR2 are SGHDT and YYEEEE. The CDR3 totals 15 residues. CDR3 loop: CASSLVQGIPYEQYF. The CDR3 DNA is TGTGCCAGCAGCTTGGTACAGGGTATTCCCTACGAGCAGTACTTC.

The chain couples TRBV11-3 to TRBJ2-5; no definite D call. This CDR3 has 16 residues. V shed 5 bases and J shed 3 bases, with 19 bases lying between them. CDR1 is SGHNT and CDR2 is YENEEA in the germline V gene. CDR3 nucleotide sequence: TGTGCCAGCAGCCAAGTAGGCGGCAGCGAGAAAGAGACCCAGTACTTC. Amino acids: CASSQVGGSEKETQYF.

V gene TRBV19 combines with J gene TRBJ1-2; D perhaps matches TRBD1 (5 bases). CDR1 and CDR2 (germline): LNHDA, SQIVND (reference sequence). The length of the CDR3 is 12 residues. The ends were cut back, 10 bases at V and 0 bases at J, with 9 bases in the middle. The CDR3 spells CATNRPNYGYTF. CDR3 DNA: TGTGCCACTAACAGGCCTAACTATGGCTACACCTTC.

V and J are TRBV7-2 and TRBJ1-1, with a tentative D call TRBD1 (5 bases). The CDR3 runs 15 residues. Trimming took 1 base from V and 0 from J, leaving 9 bases between them. Per germline, CDR1 SGHTA and CDR2 FQGNSA. The CDR3 reads CASSLEGRLNTEAFF. The CDR3 nucleotides read TGTGCCAGCAGCTTAGAGGGGCGATTGAACACTGAAGCTTTCTTT.

In the case of this clone: The sample carries other DNA sequences with the same CDR3. The chain joins TRBV5-1 to TRBJ1-1; TRBD1 is a possible D gene (5 bases). Germline values: CDR1 SGHRS, CDR2 YFSETQ. V lost 3 bases to trimming and J lost 1 base, with 10 bases between them. This CDR3 contains 14 residues. Written as DNA, the CDR3 is TGCGCCAGCAGCTCGGGTACAGGGAACACTGAAGCTTTCTTT. It specifies CASSSGTGNTEAFF.

V usage is TRBV7-8 and J usage is TRBJ1-5; 10 nucleotides align to TRBD1. Germline CDR1 and CDR2: SGHVS and FQNEAQ. Trimming cost V 4 bases and J 5 bases; bases outside gene matches: 8. CDR3 length: 16 amino acids. The CDR3 sequence is CASSWRRDRGYQPQHF. In nucleotides, the CDR3 is TGTGCCAGCAGCTGGCGACGGGACAGGGGTTATCAGCCCCAGCATTTT.